Below, one T cell receptor (beta chain) is given with its context. The antigen is unknown. The data stem from a study of shared clonotypes between healthy human individuals. Points from the study as a whole: Estimated richness values were generally larger in naive subsets than in memory subsets. The sharing of about 5% of naive CD4 clonotypes was seen across several donors.

Trimming took off 8 bases at V and 1 base at J, with 11 bases between the two ends. Germline loops: CDR1 LNHDA, CDR2 SQIVND (reference sequence). This CDR3 has 14 residues. Libraries were prepared by immunoSEQ multiplex PCR; TCRdb keeps only in-frame clonotypes and omits some of them. This sample has around 510,000 clones; 90% to 96% occur once, and the top ten carry 0.05% to 0.08%. Sequenced material: naive CD4+ T cells sorted from blood. Noted subset: CD45RA+ positively selected. This chain joins TRBV19 and TRBJ2-2; possibly TRBD1 or TRBD2 for D (5 bases each). The TCR comes from a woman in her twenties or thirties in good health. The DNA for the CDR3 is TGTGCCAGTTCCGGGACGGGGAACACCGGGGAGCTGTTTTTT. This gives the protein CASSGTGNTGELFF.